The subject of this entry is one T cell receptor beta chain. What it binds is not known. Antigen-specific CD4+ T cells were expanded (with viral peptide pools) by the ViraFEST assay ahead of sequencing. When less than 12 days of culture had elapsed, CD4+ T cells were isolated. Subjects were given two BNT162b2 or mRNA-1273 vaccine doses. The assay was immunoSEQ multiplex PCR, and TCRdb's table has in-frame clones only and misses some. The table shows approximately 61,000 clones, with around 73% occurring only once. The germline V and J ends were trimmed by 4 bases and 4 bases, with 20 bases remaining between them. Germline lookup yields CDR1 SGHRS and CDR2 YFSETQ. This CDR3 region has 16 residues. This entry is derived from a study of vaccination effects on CD4 cells after COVID-19.

The rearrangement joins TRBV5-1 to TRBJ1-2, with D unclear. The sample consisted of CD4+ T cells from PBMCs cultured with HCoV-229E spike peptides, taken after COVID-19 vaccination. This clonotype originated in a human donor who received a COVID-19 vaccine. This CDR3 is CASSENPGSEGYGYTF. The DNA for the CDR3 is TGCGCCAGCAGCGAGAACCCCGGGAGTGAGGGCTATGGCTACACCTTC.